This T cell receptor beta chain was captured by sequencing in a study of identical twins. Worth noting for this clonotype: Its antigen is as yet unknown.

Findings and caveats of the study: Conclusions relied on cross-sectional statistical analysis, not following the same donors.

The CDR3 runs 15 residues. V lost 4 bases and J lost 3; bases outside the gene matches: 5. The germline CDR1 and CDR2 sequences are KGHSH and LQKENI. Each CDR3 protein is one row after TCRdb ran MiXCR on the 5' RACE reads. The sample shows some 900,000 distinct CDR3 sequences, around an eighth of them seen only once. These sequences were also reported in another study, on yellow fever vaccine responses in identical twins.

The chain links TRBV18 to TRBJ2-7; 11 nucleotides line up with TRBD2. Sequences were obtained from PBMCs. The source of this sequence is a woman younger than 30 in good health. The CDR3 here is CASSLQLAGDYEQYF. For the CDR3, the DNA is TGTGCCAGCTCACTACAACTAGCGGGAGACTACGAGCAGTACTTC.